This record concerns one TCR beta chain sequence. Its antigen specificity is not known. No base quality values were provided; no much bigger clone lies one nucleotide off. One collaborating source in Seattle enrolled patients while the patients were actively infected and followed the patients over time throughout the course of disease. Collaborating institutions collected whole blood in K2EDTA tubes following their own protocols. Collaborator samples were shipped for TCRbeta analysis as frozen whole blood, isolated PBMCs, or DNA extracted from either sample type. TCRbeta CDR3 regions were amplified from genomic DNA using the immunoSEQ Assay, a bias-controlled multiplex PCR. Regarding the original processing steps: Nucleated cell counts per sample were estimated from amplification of reference gene primers within the assay. To quantify the absolute abundance of each unique TCRbeta CDR3 rearrangement, sequence reads were collapsed and filtered. For each sample, productive Simpson clonality was calculated as the square root of Simpson's diversity index across productive rearrangements. TCRdb mirrors the immuneACCESS table, restricted to in-frame sequences. Some clones are absent from its copies; in checked studies, under half trace to an unresolved V gene, and the reason for the others is unknown. The DNA was the basis for D and trimming; V, J and clone size are from that table. This sample lists 150,000 to 170,000 clones; approximately 80% were detected once. The ten most abundant clones make up roughly 12% of the sample.

The CDR3 runs 16 residues from the cysteine to the phenylalanine. The retained sequence is limited to the CDR3, 48 bases, with the frame set at the first base. V is trimmed back by 4 bases and J by 4 bases, and the junction contains 8 bases that no gene match accounts for. Sequences LGHNA (CDR1) and YNFKEQ (CDR2) are obtained from the germline V gene. This specimen comes from a study of blood T cell repertoires in COVID-19 (TCRdb year 2020). Study-wide context: Samples covering the acute and convalescent phases of COVID-19 were provided by collaborators in the United States, Italy and Spain. Deeply sampled blood TCRbeta repertoires from subjects exposed to, actively infected with, or recovered from COVID-19 were included in the dataset. A freely available public database, intended as a resource for researchers studying the immune response to SARS-CoV-2, is where the repertoires were released. Samples came from the ongoing ImmuneRACE study (first 160 participants) plus 1,254 subjects from 6 global collaborators. The prospective study material was composed of cDNA or gDNA derived from T cells, B-cell-depleted T cells, or PBMCs. HLA class I and class II types, where available, came from metadata supplied by the sample provider rather than from assay-based typing. The sample metadata nearly always contained a de-identified subject ID, COVID-19 status, age in years and sex. General study outcomes and caveats: The quantity of clinical and demographic metadata differed by source and by participant and was supplied without curation.

Recombination linked TRBV4-2 to TRBJ1-1, and TRBD1 matches 11 of the central bases. Specimen: peripheral blood. This TCR was recovered from a woman aged 55-69 years with COVID-19, enrolled during active disease. The CDR3 region: CASSPGTGGLGTEAFF. Read as DNA, the sequence is TGTGCCAGCAGCCCCGGGACAGGGGGGTTGGGCACTGAAGCTTTCTTT.